This TCR beta chain emerged from a study of identical twins. Using its own MiXCR run on the 5' RACE reads, TCRdb lists one record per CDR3 protein. This table has around 570,000 distinct CDR3 sequences, approximately 9.6% appearing once. This CDR3 contains 12 residues. V was cut by 8 bases and J by 3 bases, with 11 bases left in between. Germline values: CDR1 MNHEY, CDR2 SMNVEV (reference sequence). These sequences were also reported in another study, on yellow fever vaccine responses in identical twins.

The chain employs TRBV27 and TRBJ2-7; a possible D gene is TRBD1 (6 bases). The receptor comes from a woman aged 18 to 35 in good health. Sequenced material: PBMCs. The CDR3 bases are TGTGCCAGCGGACGGACAGTCTACGAGCAGTACTTC. Translating gives CASGRTVYEQYF.